This entry lists 2 T cell receptor beta chains sequenced from one sample in a study of neurological immune-mediated disorders. Time point defined: technical triplicate 2. TCRdb processed the 5' RACE reads anew with MiXCR; each CDR3 protein has one entry. The profile shows about 59,000 distinct CDR3 sequences, around 24% of them singletons. The source material was PBMCs. The receptors come from a man between 60 and 70 years old with HTLV-1-associated myelopathy (HAM/TSP).

This clonotype was detected many times. V usage is TRBV5-1 and J usage is TRBJ2-1, with D possibly matching TRBD1 (6 bases). The CDR3 has 15 residues. The germline V and J ends were trimmed by 0 bases and 10 bases, with 17 bases remaining between them. Germline V gives CDR1 SGHRS, CDR2 YFSETQ. The DNA of the CDR3 is TGCGCCAGCAGCTTGGACCGGGTACAGGGTCGGGAGCAGTTCTTC. Amino acid sequence: CASSLDRVQGREQFF. Supplemented by reference TRBV5-1 and TRBJ2-1, the full variable domain reads KAGVTQTPRYLIKTRGQQVTLSCSPISGHRSVSWYQQTPGQGLQFLFEYFSETQRNKGNFPGRFSGRQFSNSRSEMNVSTLELGDSALYLCASSLDRVQGREQFFGPGTRLTVL.

This clonotype was seen at least ten times. V gene TRBV9 combines with J gene TRBJ2-7; D is perhaps TRBD1 (7 bases). Between the trimmed V and J ends, which lost 0 bases and 5 bases, there was a span of 15 bases. This CDR3 is 15 amino acids long. Looked up from germline, CDR1 is SGDLS and CDR2 is YYNGEE. The CDR3 loop is CASSVGQGGMNEQYF. In nucleotides, the CDR3 is TGTGCCAGCAGCGTAGGACAGGGAGGAATGAACGAGCAGTACTTC.